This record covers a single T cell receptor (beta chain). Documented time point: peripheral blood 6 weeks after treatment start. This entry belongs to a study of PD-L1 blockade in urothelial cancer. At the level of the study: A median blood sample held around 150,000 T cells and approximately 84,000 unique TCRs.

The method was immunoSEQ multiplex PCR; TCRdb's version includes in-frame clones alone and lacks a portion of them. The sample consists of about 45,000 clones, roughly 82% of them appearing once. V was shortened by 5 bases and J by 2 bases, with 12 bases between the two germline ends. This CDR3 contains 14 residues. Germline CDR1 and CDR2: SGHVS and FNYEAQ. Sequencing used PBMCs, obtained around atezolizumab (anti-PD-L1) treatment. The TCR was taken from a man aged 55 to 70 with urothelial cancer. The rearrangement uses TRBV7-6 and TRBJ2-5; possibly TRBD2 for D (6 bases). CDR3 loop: CASSPGTLQETQYF. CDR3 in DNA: TGTGCCAGCAGCCCGGGGACTCTGCAAGAGACCCAGTACTTC.